This T cell receptor beta chain was sequenced in a study of T cell responses to AZD1222 COVID-19 vaccine. The study's findings and limits: Unmutated variant regions reportedly attract nearly half of all spike-specific TCRs. Vaccine-associated CD4 TCRs spanned spike, dominant at 160-218 and 743-854. White British donors predominated, females outnumbered males, and clonal diversity was possibly underestimated.

As concerns this clone: Its antigen is as yet unknown.

Clones were sequenced by immunoSEQ multiplex PCR, and TCRdb holds only the in-frame ones, with some missing. The sample has more than 85,000 clones; roughly nine tenths are singletons. The receptor's source is an adult in good health. Source: peripheral blood, taken on day 0 of AZD1222 vaccination.

The CDR3: CAWGGRRLLSYEQYF. For the CDR3, the DNA is TGTGCCTGGGGGGGGCGGCGTCTGCTCTCCTACGAGCAGTACTTC. This chain links TRBV30 with TRBJ2-7; D tentatively reads TRBD1 or TRBD2 (6 bases each). There are 15 residues in the CDR3. V was cut by 5 bases and J by 0 bases, with 17 bases left in between. Germline V gives CDR1 GTSNPN, CDR2 SVGIG (reference sequence).